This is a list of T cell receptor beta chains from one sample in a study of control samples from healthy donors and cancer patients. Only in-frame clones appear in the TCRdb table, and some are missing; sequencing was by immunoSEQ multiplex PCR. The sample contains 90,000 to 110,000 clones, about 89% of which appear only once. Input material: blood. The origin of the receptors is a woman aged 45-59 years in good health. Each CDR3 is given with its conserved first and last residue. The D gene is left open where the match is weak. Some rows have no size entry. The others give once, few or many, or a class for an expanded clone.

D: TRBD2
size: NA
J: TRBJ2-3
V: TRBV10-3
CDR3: CAMARLAGLLDTQYF
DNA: TGTGCCATGGCTAGACTAGCGGGACTGCTAGATACGCAGTATTTT

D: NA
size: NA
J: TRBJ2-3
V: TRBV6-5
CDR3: CASRLRTVTDTQYF
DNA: TGTGCCAGCAGACTAAGGACAGTCACAGATACGCAGTATTTT

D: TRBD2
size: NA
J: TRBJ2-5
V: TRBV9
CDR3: CASSAPSGGPIKETQYF
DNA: TGTGCCAGCAGCGCCCCTAGCGGGGGGCCCATAAAAGAGACCCAGTACTTC

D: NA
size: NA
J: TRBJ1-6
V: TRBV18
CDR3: CASSRANSPLHF
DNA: TGTGCCAGCTCCCGAGCCAATTCACCCCTCCACTTT

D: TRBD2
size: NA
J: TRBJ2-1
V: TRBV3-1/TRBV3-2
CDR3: CASSQEGTSWSDEQFF
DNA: TGTGCCAGCAGCCAAGAGGGGACTAGCTGGTCCGATGAGCAGTTCTTC

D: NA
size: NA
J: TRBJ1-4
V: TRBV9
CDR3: CASSAGAGATNEKLFF
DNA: TGTGCCAGCAGCGCGGGGGCGGGTGCAACTAATGAAAAACTGTTTTTT

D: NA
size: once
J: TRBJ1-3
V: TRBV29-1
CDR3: CSVEGDSGNTIYF
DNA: TGCAGCGTTGAGGGCGACTCTGGAAACACCATATATTTT

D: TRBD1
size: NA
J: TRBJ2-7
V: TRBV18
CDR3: CASSPQGAREQYF
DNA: TGTGCCAGCTCACCACAGGGGGCGCGTGAGCAGTACTTC

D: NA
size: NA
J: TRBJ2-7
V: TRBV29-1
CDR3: CSVEDTDHYEQYF
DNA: TGCAGCGTTGAAGATACGGACCACTACGAGCAGTACTTC

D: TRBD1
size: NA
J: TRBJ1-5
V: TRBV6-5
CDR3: CASSFTGDQPQHF
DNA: TGTGCCAGCAGTTTTACAGGGGATCAGCCCCAGCATTTT

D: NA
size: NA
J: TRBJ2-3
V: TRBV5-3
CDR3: CARSLPPHF
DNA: TGTGCCAGAAGCTTGCCCCCCCATTTT

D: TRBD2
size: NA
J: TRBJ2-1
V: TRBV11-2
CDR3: CASKAGTSNYNEQFF
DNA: TGTGCCAGCAAAGCCGGGACTAGCAACTACAATGAGCAGTTCTTC

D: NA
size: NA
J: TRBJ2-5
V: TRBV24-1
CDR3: CATRPRTQETQYF
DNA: TGTGCCACCCGGCCTAGGACCCAAGAGACCCAGTACTTC

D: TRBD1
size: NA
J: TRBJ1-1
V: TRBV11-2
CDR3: CASTATGQGSEAFF
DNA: TGTGCCAGCACTGCCACGGGACAGGGGTCTGAAGCTTTCTTT

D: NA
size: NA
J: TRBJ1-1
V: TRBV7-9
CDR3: CASSLAVEGGTEAFF
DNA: TGTGCCAGCAGCTTAGCGGTTGAGGGGGGAACTGAAGCTTTCTTT

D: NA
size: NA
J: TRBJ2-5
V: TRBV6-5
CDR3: CASSYWQGETQYF
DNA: TGTGCCAGCAGTTACTGGCAGGGTGAGACCCAGTACTTC

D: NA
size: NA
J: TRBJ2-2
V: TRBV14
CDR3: CASSQRGHITGELFF
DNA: TGTGCCAGCAGCCAAAGAGGGCACATAACCGGGGAGCTGTTTTTT

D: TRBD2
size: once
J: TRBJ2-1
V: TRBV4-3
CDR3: CASSQDVSGTYNEQFF
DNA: TGCGCCAGCAGCCAAGATGTTAGCGGGACCTACAATGAGCAGTTCTTC

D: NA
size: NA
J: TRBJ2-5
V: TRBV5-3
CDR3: CARSPFPETQYF
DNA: TGTGCCAGAAGCCCCTTTCCGGAGACCCAGTACTTC

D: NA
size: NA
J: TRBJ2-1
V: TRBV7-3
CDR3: CASSLKRERHNEQFF
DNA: TGTGCCAGCAGCTTAAAACGTGAACGGCACAATGAGCAGTTCTTC

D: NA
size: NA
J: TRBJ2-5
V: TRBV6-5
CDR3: CASSYGPLQETQYF
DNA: TGTGCCAGCAGTTACGGCCCCTTACAAGAGACCCAGTACTTC

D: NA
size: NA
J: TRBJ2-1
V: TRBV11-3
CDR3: CASSSISDEQFF
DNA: TGTGCCAGCAGCTCCATATCGGATGAGCAGTTCTTC

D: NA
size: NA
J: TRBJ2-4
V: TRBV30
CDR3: CACSPEIAKNIQYF
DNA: TGTGCCTGTTCGCCTGAGATAGCCAAAAACATTCAGTACTTC

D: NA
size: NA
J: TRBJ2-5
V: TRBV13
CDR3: CASSPSEGRGETQYF
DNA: TGTGCCAGCAGCCCCTCCGAGGGCAGGGGAGAGACCCAGTACTTC

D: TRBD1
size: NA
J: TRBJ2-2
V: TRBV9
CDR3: CASSGTGTGELFF
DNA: TGTGCCAGCAGCGGGACAGGTACCGGGGAGCTGTTTTTT

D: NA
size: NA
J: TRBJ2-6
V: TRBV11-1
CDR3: CASTPQGGSGANVLTF
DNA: TGTGCCAGCACCCCTCAGGGGGGGTCAGGGGCCAACGTCCTGACTTTC

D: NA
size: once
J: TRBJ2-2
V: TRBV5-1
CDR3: CASGYIGGPGTGELFF
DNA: TGCGCCAGCGGATACATAGGGGGACCGGGTACCGGGGAGCTGTTTTTT

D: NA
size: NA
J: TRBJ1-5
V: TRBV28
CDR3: CASSPPRTHQPQHF
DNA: TGTGCCAGCAGCCCTCCCAGGACCCATCAGCCCCAGCATTTT

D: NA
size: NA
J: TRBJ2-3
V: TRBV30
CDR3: CAWSGTAFTDTQYF
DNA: TGTGCCTGGAGTGGAACAGCGTTCACAGATACGCAGTATTTT